This paragraph reports one TCR beta chain. This entry belongs to a study of blood T cell repertoires in COVID-19. Across the study: Donors in the United States, Italy and Spain gave samples during acute or convalescent COVID-19. Nucleic acid was either cDNA or gDNA, and it came from T cells, B-cell-depleted T cells, or PBMCs.

V shed 3 bases and J 2 bases; nucleotides not matched to a gene: 5. The CDR3 length is 15 residues. From germline, CDR1 is MDHEN and CDR2 SYDVKM. In the authors' workflow: The authors estimated nucleated cell counts from reference gene primer amplification. Method: immunoSEQ multiplex PCR; TCRdb's copy keeps in-frame clones and lacks some. For V, J and clone size, that table is used; D and trimming come from the DNA. The sample holds some 120,000 clones, around 81% seen once. V gene TRBV28 combines with J gene TRBJ2-7; 9 bases are a match to TRBD1. Sequencing was carried out using peripheral blood. The sequence came from a man in his sixties with acute or convalescent COVID-19. The CDR3 region has the DNA TGTGCCAGCAGTTTGTTAGGGACAGGGACCTACGAGCAGTACTTC. It yields the protein CASSLLGTGTYEQYF.